This T cell receptor delta chain derives from a study of γδ T cells in repeated Plasmodium falciparum infection. Overall study context: Malaria-naive adults were infected with P. falciparum NF54 four times over roughly 640 days.

Sequencing covered both gamma and delta TCR chains per sample. TCRdb redid the clone calls on the multiplex PCR reads with CATT. In the table there are roughly 86,000 delta-chain clones, 1.4% of which are singletons. This clone was detected ten times or more. At the DNA level, this CDR3 is encoded by other sequences in the same sample as well. Bulk repertoires came from Vgamma9/Vdelta2+ or Vdelta2-negative gammadelta T cells flow-sorted from PBMC. With 4 bases clipped from V and 2 bases from J, the junction kept 31 bases outside the gene matches. Germline V CDR1 and CDR2: TSWWSYY, QGS. The CDR3 runs 23 residues.

Source material: gamma-delta T cells from blood. V is TRDV1 and J is TRDJ1, with 7 bases lining up with TRDD3. The sequence was obtained from a pool of human donors (malaria-infected and uninfected, not separated). CDR3 amino acids: CALGVALGAFLRVSWGTTDKLIF. For the CDR3, the DNA is TGTGCTCTTGGGGTCGCGTTAGGAGCCTTTCTACGTGTCTCTTGGGGGACAACCGATAAACTCATCTTT.